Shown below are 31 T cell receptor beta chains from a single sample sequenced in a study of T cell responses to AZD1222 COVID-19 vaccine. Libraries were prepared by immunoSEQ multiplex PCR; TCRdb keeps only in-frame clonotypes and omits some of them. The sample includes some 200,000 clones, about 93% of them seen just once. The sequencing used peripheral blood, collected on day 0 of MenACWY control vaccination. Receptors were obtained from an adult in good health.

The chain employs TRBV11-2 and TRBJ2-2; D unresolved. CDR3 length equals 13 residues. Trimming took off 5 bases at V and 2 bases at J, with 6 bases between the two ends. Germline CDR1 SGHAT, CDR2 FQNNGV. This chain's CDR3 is CASSKTNTGELFF. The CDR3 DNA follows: TGTGCCAGCAGCAAGACTAACACCGGGGAGCTGTTTTTT.

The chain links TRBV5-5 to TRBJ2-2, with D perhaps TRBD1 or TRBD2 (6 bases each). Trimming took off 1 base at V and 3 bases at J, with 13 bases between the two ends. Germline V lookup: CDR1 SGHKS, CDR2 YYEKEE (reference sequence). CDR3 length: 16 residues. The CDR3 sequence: CASSLWGARDTGELFF. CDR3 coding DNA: TGTGCCAGCAGCTTGTGGGGGGCACGGGACACCGGGGAGCTGTTTTTT.

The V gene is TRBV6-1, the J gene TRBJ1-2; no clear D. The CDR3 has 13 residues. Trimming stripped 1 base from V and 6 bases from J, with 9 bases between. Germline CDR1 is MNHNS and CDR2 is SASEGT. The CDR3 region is CASSEESGDGYTF. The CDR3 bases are TGTGCCAGCAGTGAAGAGAGCGGAGATGGCTACACCTTC.

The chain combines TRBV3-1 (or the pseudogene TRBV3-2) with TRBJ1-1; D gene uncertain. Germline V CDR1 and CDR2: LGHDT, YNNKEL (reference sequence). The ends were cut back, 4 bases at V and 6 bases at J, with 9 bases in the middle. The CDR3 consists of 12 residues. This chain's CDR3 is CASSPPGAEAFF. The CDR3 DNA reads TGTGCCAGCAGCCCCCCCGGGGCTGAAGCTTTCTTT.

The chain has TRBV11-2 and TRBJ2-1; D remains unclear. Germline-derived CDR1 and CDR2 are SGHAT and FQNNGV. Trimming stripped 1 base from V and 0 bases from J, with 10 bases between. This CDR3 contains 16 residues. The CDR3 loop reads CASSLVPPSSYNEQFF. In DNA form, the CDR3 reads TGTGCCAGCAGCTTAGTCCCCCCAAGCTCCTACAATGAGCAGTTCTTC.

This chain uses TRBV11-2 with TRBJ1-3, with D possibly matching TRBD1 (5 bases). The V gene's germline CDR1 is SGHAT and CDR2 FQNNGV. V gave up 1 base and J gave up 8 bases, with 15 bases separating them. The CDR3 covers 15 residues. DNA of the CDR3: TGTGCCAGCAGCTTAGTGGGACGCTGGTTAGACACCATATATTTT. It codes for CASSLVGRWLDTIYF.

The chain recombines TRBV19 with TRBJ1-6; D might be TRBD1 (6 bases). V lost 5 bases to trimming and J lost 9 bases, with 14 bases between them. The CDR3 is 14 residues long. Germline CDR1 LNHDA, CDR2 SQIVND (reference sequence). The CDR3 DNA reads TGTGCCAGTAGTTCCCCGGGGGGGCGTTCACCCCTCCACTTT. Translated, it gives CASSSPGGRSPLHF.

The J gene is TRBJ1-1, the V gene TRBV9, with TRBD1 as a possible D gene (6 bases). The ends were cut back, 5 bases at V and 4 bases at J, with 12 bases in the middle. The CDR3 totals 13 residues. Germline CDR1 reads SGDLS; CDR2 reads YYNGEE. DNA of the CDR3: TGTGCCAGCAGTGCTACAGGGAGCACTGAAGCTTTCTTT. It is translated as CASSATGSTEAFF.

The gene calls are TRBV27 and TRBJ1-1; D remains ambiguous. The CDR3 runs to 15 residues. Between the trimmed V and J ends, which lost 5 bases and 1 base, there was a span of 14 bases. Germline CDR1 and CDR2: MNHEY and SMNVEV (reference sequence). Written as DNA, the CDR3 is TGTGCCAGCAGTCTCATAGGAGGGAGGAACACTGAAGCTTTCTTT. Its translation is CASSLIGGRNTEAFF.

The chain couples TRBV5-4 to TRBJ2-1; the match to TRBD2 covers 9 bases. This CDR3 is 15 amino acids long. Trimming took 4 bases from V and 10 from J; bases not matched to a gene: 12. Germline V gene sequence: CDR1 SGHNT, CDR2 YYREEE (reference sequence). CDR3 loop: CASSNGAGGIGEQFF. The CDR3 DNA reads TGTGCCAGCAGCAATGGGGCGGGGGGGATTGGAGAGCAGTTCTTC.

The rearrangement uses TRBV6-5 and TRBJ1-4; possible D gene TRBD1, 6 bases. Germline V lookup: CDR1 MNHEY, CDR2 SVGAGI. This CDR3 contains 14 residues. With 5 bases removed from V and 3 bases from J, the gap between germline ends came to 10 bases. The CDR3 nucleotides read TGTGCCAGCAGTAGGGGGTCAGCTAATGAAAAACTGTTTTTT. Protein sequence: CASSRGSANEKLFF.

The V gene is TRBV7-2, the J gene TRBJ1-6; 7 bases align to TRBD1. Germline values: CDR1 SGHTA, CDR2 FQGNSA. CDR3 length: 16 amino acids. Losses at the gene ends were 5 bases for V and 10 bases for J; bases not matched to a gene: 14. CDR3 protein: CASSHITGVVWSPLHF. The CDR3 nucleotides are TGTGCCAGCAGCCATATCACAGGGGTGGTCTGGTCACCCCTCCACTTT.

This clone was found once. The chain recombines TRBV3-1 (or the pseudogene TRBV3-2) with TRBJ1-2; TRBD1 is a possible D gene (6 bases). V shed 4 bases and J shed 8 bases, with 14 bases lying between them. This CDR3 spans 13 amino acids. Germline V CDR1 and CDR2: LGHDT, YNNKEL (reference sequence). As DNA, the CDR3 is TGTGCCAGCAGCCCGTGGGACACTCAGGGCTACACCTTC. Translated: CASSPWDTQGYTF.

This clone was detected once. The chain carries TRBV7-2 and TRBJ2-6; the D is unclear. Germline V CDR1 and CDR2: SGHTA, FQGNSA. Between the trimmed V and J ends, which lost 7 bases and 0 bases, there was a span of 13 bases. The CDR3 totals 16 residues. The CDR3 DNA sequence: TGTGCCAGCATCTCGGACGGATTCTCTGGGGCCAACGTCCTGACTTTC. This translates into CASISDGFSGANVLTF.

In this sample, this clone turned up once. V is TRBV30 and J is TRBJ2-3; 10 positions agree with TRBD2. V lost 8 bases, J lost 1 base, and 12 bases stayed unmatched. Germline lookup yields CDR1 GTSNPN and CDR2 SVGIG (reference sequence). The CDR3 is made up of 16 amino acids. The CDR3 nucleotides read TGTGCCAGTGAGCGGGGGGGCGCGATCGGCACAGATACGCAGTATTTT. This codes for CASERGGAIGTDTQYF.

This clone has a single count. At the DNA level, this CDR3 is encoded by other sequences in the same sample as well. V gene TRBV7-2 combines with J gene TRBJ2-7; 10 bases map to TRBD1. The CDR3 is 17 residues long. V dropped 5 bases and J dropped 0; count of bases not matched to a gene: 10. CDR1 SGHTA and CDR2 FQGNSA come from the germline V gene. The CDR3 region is CASSHSQDRGLSYEQYF. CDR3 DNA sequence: TGTGCCAGCAGCCATTCCCAAGACAGGGGGCTCTCCTACGAGCAGTACTTC.

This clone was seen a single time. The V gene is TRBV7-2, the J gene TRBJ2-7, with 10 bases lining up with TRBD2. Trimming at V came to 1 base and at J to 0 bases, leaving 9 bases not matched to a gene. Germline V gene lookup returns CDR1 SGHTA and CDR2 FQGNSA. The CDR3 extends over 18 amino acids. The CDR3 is CASSLGPSGGPSSYEQYF. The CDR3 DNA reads TGTGCCAGCAGCTTAGGACCTAGCGGGGGCCCGAGCTCCTACGAGCAGTACTTC.

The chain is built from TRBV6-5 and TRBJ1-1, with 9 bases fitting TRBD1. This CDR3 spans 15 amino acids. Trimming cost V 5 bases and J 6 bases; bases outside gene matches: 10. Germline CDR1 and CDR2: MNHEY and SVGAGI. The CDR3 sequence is CASSLEADRGAEAFF. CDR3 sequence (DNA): TGTGCCAGCAGTCTCGAAGCGGACAGGGGCGCTGAAGCTTTCTTT.

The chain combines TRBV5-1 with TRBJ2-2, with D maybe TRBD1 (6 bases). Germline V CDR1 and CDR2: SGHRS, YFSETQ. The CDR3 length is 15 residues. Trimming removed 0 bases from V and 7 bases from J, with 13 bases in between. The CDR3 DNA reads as TGCGCCAGCAGCTTGGAGGCAGGGGCGGACGGGGAGCTGTTTTTT. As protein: CASSLEAGADGELFF.

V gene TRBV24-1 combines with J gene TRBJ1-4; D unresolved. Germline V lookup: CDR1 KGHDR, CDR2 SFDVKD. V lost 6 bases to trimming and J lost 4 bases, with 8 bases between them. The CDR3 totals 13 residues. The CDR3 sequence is CATSQAFNEKLFF. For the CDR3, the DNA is TGTGCCACCAGTCAGGCGTTTAATGAAAAACTGTTTTTT.

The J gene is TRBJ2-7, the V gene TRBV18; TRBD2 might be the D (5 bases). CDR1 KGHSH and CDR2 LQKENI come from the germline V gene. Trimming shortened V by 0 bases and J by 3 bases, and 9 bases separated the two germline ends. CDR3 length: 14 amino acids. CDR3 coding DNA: TGTGCCAGCTCACCACCGAGCGGCGGCTACGAGCAGTACTTC. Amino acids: CASSPPSGGYEQYF.

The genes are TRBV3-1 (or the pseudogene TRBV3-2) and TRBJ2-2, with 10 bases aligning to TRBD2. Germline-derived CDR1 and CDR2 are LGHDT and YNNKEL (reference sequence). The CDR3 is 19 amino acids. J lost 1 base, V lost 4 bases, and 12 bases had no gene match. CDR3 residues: CASSLTRDERGGNTGELFF. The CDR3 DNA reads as TGTGCCAGCAGCCTCACCCGTGATGAGCGGGGGGGGAACACCGGGGAGCTGTTTTTT.

The CDR3 nucleotides read TGTGCCAGCAGCCTAACGGTCACAGGGAGTGGCTACACCTTC. This encodes CASSLTVTGSGYTF. This chain joins TRBV3-1 (or the pseudogene TRBV3-2) and TRBJ1-2, with TRBD1 as a possible D gene (6 bases). Germline V gene lookup returns CDR1 LGHDT and CDR2 YNNKEL (reference sequence). V was trimmed by 4 bases and J by 7 bases, leaving 16 bases between them. The CDR3 loop spans 14 amino acids.

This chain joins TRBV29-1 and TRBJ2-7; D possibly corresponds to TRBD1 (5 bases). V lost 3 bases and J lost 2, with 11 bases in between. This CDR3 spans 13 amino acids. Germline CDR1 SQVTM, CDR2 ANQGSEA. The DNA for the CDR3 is TGCAGCGTTGAGGGCCCCAGGGCCTACGAGCAGTACTTC. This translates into CSVEGPRAYEQYF.

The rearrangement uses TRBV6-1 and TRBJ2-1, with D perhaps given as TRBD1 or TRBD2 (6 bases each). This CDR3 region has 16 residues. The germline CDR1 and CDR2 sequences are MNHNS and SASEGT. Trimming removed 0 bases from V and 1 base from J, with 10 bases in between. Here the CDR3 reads CASSEATGRSYNEQFF. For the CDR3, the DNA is TGTGCCAGCAGTGAAGCAACAGGGAGGTCCTACAATGAGCAGTTCTTC.

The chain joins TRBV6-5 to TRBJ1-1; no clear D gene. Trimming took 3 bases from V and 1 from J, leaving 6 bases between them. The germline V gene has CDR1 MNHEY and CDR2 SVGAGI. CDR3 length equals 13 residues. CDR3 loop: CASSYTSNTEAFF. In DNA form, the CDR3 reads TGTGCCAGCAGTTATACTTCGAACACTGAAGCTTTCTTT.

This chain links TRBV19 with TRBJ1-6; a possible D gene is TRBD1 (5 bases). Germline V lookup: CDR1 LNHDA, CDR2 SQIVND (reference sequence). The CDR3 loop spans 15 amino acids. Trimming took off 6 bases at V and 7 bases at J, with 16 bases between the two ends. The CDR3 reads CASRPREGGNSPLHF. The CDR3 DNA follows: TGTGCCAGTAGGCCCAGGGAAGGCGGGAATTCACCCCTCCACTTT.

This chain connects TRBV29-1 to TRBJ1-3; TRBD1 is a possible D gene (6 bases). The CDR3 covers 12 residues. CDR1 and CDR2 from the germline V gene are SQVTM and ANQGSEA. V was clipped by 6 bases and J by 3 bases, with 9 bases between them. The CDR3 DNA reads TGCAGCGTCACAGGGATTGGAAACACCATATATTTT. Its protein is CSVTGIGNTIYF.

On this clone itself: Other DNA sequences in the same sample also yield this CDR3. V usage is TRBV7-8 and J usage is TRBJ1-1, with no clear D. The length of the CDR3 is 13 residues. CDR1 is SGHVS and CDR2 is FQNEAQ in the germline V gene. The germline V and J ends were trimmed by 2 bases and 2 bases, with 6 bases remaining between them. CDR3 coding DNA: TGTGCCAGCAGCTTAACTGATAACACTGAAGCTTTCTTT. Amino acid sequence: CASSLTDNTEAFF.

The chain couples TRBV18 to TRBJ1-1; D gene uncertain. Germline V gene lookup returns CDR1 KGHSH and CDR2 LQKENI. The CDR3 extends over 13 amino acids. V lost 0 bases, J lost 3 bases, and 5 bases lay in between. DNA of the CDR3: TGTGCCAGCTCACCACCTGCTGACACTGAAGCTTTCTTT. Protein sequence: CASSPPADTEAFF.

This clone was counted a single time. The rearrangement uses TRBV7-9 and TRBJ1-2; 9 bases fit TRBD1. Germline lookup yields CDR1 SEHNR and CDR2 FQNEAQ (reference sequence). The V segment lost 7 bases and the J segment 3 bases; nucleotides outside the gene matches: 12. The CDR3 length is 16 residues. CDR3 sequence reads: CASTRDRGSSYYGYTF. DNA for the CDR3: TGTGCCAGCACCAGAGACAGGGGGTCTTCGTACTATGGCTACACCTTC.